Following are 16 T cell receptor beta chains from one sample sequenced in a study of blood T cells in healthy people across ages. With a J-beta primer mix and a sample-barcoded 5' primer, a second PCR ran about 7 to 12 cycles. TCRdb passed the 5' RACE reads through MiXCR, listing each CDR3 protein once. The sample contains roughly 650,000 distinct CDR3 sequences, about 34% of which appear only once. The source material was blood. The receptor set was obtained from a woman over 75 in good health.

The chain recombines TRBV20-1 with TRBJ2-1; TRBD2 is a possible D gene (6 bases). Trimming took 2 bases from V and 4 from J, leaving 15 bases between them. This CDR3 spans 15 amino acids. Germline assignment: CDR1 DFQATT and CDR2 SNEGSKA (reference sequence). CDR3: CSARLFGSGYNEQFF. CDR3 in DNA: TGCAGTGCTAGACTTTTCGGTAGCGGATACAATGAGCAGTTCTTC.

This clonotype was found many times. This chain joins TRBV25-1 and TRBJ1-1; 9 bases line up with TRBD1. CDR1 and CDR2 (germline): MGHDK, SYGVNS. The CDR3 has 13 amino acids. J gave up 7 bases and V 2 bases, and 2 bases lay outside the gene matches. CDR3 residues: CASSETGGREAFF. Written as DNA, the CDR3 is TGTGCCAGCAGTGAAACAGGGGGCCGTGAAGCTTTCTTT.

This clonotype was counted ten times or more. V and J are TRBV6-5 and TRBJ2-3; D gene ambiguous. The V gene's germline CDR1 is MNHEY and CDR2 SVGAGI. CDR3 length equals 14 residues. V was clipped by 0 bases and J by 6 bases, with 10 bases between them. The CDR3: CASSYSALEDTQYF. The CDR3 DNA follows: TGTGCCAGCAGTTACTCAGCTCTCGAGGATACGCAGTATTTT.

V and J are TRBV28 and TRBJ1-4; the D is unclear. Germline assignment: CDR1 MDHEN and CDR2 SYDVKM. The CDR3 extends over 12 amino acids. V shed 7 bases and J shed 0 bases, with 3 bases lying between them. DNA for the CDR3: TGTGCCAGCACTACAACTAATGAAAAACTGTTTTTT. It translates to CASTTTNEKLFF.

This clonotype has ten or more counts. This chain joins TRBV5-1 and TRBJ2-5; D not resolved. V lost 2 bases and J 2 bases, leaving 4 bases between the germline ends. Germline V gene data show CDR1 as SGHRS and CDR2 as YFSETQ. The CDR3 is 12 amino acids. The CDR3 bases are TGCGCCAGCAGCTTCCAACAAGAGACCCAGTACTTC. Protein: CASSFQQETQYF.

This clonotype has at least ten counts. V usage is TRBV6-6 and J usage is TRBJ1-2; D uncertain. The CDR3 spans 13 residues. Germline lookup yields CDR1 MNHNY and CDR2 SVGAGI (reference sequence). V lost 4 bases, J lost 1 base, and 7 bases lay in between. This chain's CDR3 is CASSLEINYGYTF. CDR3 DNA: TGTGCCAGCAGTTTGGAAATTAACTATGGCTACACCTTC.

Many counts were recorded for this clonotype. This chain uses TRBV29-1 with TRBJ2-7; D possibly corresponds to TRBD2 (6 bases). From germline, CDR1 is SQVTM and CDR2 ANQGSEA. The V end lost 5 bases, the J end lost 4 bases, and 15 bases lay between the germline ends. The CDR3 loop spans 13 amino acids. CDR3 sequence: CSVPGRGTYEQYF. The DNA of the CDR3 is TGCAGCGTTCCTGGACGGGGGACTTACGAGCAGTACTTC.

This clonotype showed up many times. The chain links TRBV3-1 to TRBJ2-7; D unclear. This CDR3 region has 12 residues. Germline V gene data show CDR1 as LGHDT and CDR2 as YNNKEL (reference sequence). V lost 3 bases and J lost 6, with 9 bases in between. CDR3 bases: TGTGCCAGCAGCCACTCAGCGCTCGAGCAGTACTTC. This encodes CASSHSALEQYF.

This clonotype was counted ten times or more. The chain employs TRBV18 and TRBJ2-7; 9 nucleotides line up with TRBD1. The V gene's germline CDR1 is KGHSH and CDR2 LQKENI. V shed 1 base, J shed 0 bases, and the junction held 1 base outside the gene matches. CDR3 length equals 15 residues. The CDR3 is CASSPQQGASYEQYF. DNA of the CDR3: TGTGCCAGCTCACCACAACAGGGGGCCTCCTACGAGCAGTACTTC.

The V and J genes are TRBV2 and TRBJ2-5; 13 bases align to TRBD2. This CDR3 comprises 16 residues. Germline V CDR1 and CDR2: SNHLY, FYNNEI. Losses at the gene ends were 6 bases for V and 6 bases for J; bases not matched to a gene: 10. CDR3 loop: CASRRTSGGALQTQYF. CDR3 sequence (DNA): TGTGCCAGCAGGAGAACTAGCGGGGGGGCCCTGCAGACCCAGTACTTC.

This sequence joins TRBV10-3 and TRBJ1-2; 8 nucleotides align to TRBD1. The CDR3 sequence is 13 residues long. Trimming took 4 bases from V and 2 from J; bases not matched to a gene: 0. The germline CDR1 and CDR2 sequences are ENHRY and SYGVKD. The CDR3 DNA reads as TGTGCCATCAGTGGACAGGGGAACTATGGCTACACCTTC. This sequence encodes CAISGQGNYGYTF.

The V and J genes are TRBV29-1 and TRBJ2-2; D gene unclear. This CDR3 comprises 12 residues. The V gene lost 6 bases and the J gene lost 7 bases, with 12 bases spanning the gap. CDR1 SQVTM and CDR2 ANQGSEA come from the germline V gene. CDR3 amino acids: CSVPGWVGELFF. CDR3 in DNA: TGCAGCGTCCCCGGATGGGTCGGGGAGCTGTTTTTT.

This clonotype showed up just a few times. Possible read error: a much larger clone is one base away. This chain links TRBV9 with TRBJ2-1, with 13 bases lining up with TRBD2. Judging by the DNA end, TRBJ2-7 fits better; the J call may be wrong. This CDR3 comprises 17 residues. From germline, CDR1 is SGDLS and CDR2 YYNGEE. The CDR3 DNA reads TGTGCCAGCAGCGTAGACACTAGCGGGGGGGTGTACAATGAGCAGTACTTC. Encoded protein: CASSVDTSGGVYNEQYF.

The table lists this clonotype with many counts. The genes are TRBV6-1 and TRBJ2-1; TRBD1 matches at 7 bases. Germline assignment: CDR1 MNHNS and CDR2 SASEGT. Trimming took 4 bases from V and 1 from J; bases not matched to a gene: 10. The CDR3 is made up of 17 amino acids. The CDR3 loop reads CASSALGQIISYNEQFF. The CDR3 DNA sequence: TGTGCCAGCAGTGCCCTGGGACAGATAATTTCCTACAATGAGCAGTTCTTC.

At least ten counts were recorded for this clonotype. V and J are TRBV28 and TRBJ2-5, with 8 nucleotides matching TRBD1. Germline V gives CDR1 MDHEN, CDR2 SYDVKM. The CDR3 has 15 residues. The V gene end was trimmed by 5 bases and the J gene end by 3 bases; junction bases not matched to a gene: 8. CDR3 nucleotides: TGTGCCAGCAGTCAGTCCCGGGACAGGAAAGAGACCCAGTACTTC. It encodes CASSQSRDRKETQYF.

This clonotype was seen at least ten times. The J gene is TRBJ1-2, the V gene TRBV12-3 or TRBV12-4; TRBD1 is a possible D gene (6 bases). The CDR3 sequence is 15 residues long. The V end was cut by 2 bases, the J end by 3 bases, with 13 bases between. In nucleotides, the CDR3 is TGTGCCAGCAGTTTATACTCAGGGGACTACTATGGCTACACCTTC. It codes for CASSLYSGDYYGYTF.